Included here is one T cell receptor (beta chain) sequence, with context. The data are from a study of cytomegalovirus exposure and HLA in healthy donors. For the study at large: A preliminary data release comprised 80 million to 95 million unique TCRs obtained from HLA-typed donors.

The germline V gene encodes CDR1 KGHSH and CDR2 LQKENI. The CDR3 contains 14 residues. V was clipped by 5 bases and J by 4 bases; unmatched bases: 7. PCR was performed using 60 Vbeta and 13 Jbeta primers. Assay: immunoSEQ multiplex PCR; the TCRdb copy retains only in-frame clones and omits some. The sample's table shows around 48,000 clones. The source of this sequence is a female donor in good health and CMV-seronegative. V usage is TRBV18 and J usage is TRBJ2-7; 8 positions agree with TRBD1. Sequenced input: PBMCs. CDR3 loop: CASSRTGTGYEQYF. Written as DNA, the CDR3 is TGTGCCAGCTCAAGGACAGGGACGGGTTACGAGCAGTACTTC. Variable domain in full (rest from reference TRBV18 and TRBJ2-7): NAGVMQNPRHLVRRRGQEARLRCSPMKGHSHVYWYRQLPEEGLKFMVYLQKENIIDESGMPKERFSAEFPKEGPSILRIQQVVRGDSAAYFCASSRTGTGYEQYFGPGTRLTVT.